What follows is one TCR beta chain and its context. Original data processing: Estimated nucleated cell counts came from reference gene primer amplification. Measured with immunoSEQ multiplex PCR; TCRdb has only the in-frame clones, and not every one. That table furnishes V, J and clone size, whereas the DNA furnished D and trimming. The sample has roughly 190,000 clones, around nine tenths seen once. Trimming pared 3 bases from V and 7 bases from J, leaving 15 bases between. The CDR3 sequence is 14 residues long. CDR1 is LNHDA and CDR2 is SQIVND in the germline V gene (reference sequence). This entry belongs to a study of blood T cell repertoires in COVID-19. Across the study: T cells, B-cell-depleted T cells, or PBMCs supplied cDNA or gDNA.

The sample consisted of peripheral blood. The TCR originated in a woman between 40 and 55 years old who had recovered from COVID-19. The chain joins TRBV19 to TRBJ1-1, with a weak D call TRBD1 (6 bases). This CDR3 is CASSMRAGESEAFF. Here the CDR3 DNA reads TGTGCCAGTAGTATGCGGGCAGGGGAGAGTGAAGCTTTCTTT.